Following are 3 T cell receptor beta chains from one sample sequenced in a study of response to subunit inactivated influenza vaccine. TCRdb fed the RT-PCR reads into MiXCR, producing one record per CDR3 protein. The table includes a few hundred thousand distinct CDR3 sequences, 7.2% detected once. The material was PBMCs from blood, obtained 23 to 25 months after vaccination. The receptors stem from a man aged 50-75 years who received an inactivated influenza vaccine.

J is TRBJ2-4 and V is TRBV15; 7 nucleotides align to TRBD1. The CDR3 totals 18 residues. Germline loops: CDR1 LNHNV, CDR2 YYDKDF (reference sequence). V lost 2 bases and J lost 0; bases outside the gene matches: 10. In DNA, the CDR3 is TGTGCCACCAGCAGACAGAGACAGGGAACACTAGCCAAAAACATTCAGTACTTC. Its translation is CATSRQRQGTLAKNIQYF.

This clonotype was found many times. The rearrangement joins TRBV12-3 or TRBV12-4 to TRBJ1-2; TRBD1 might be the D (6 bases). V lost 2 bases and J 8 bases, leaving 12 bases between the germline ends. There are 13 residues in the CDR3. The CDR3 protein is CASSLTGSEGYTF. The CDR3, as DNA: TGTGCCAGCAGTTTAACAGGGTCGGAAGGCTACACCTTC.

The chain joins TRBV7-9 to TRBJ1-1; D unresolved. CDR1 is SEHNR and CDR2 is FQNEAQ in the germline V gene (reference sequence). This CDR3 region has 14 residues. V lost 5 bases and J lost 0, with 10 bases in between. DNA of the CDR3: TGTGCCAGCAGCGGCAGACTCCTGAACACTGAAGCTTTCTTT. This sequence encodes CASSGRLLNTEAFF.